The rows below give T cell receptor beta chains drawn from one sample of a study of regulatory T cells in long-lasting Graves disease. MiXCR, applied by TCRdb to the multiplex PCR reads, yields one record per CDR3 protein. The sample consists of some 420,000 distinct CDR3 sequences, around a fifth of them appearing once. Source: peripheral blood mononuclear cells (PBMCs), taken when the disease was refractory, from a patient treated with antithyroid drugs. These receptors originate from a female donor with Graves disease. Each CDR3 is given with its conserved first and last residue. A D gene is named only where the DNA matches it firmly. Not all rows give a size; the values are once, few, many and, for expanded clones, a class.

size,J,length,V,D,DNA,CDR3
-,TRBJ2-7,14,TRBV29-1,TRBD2,TGCAGCGCCGCGGGGGGGAACGGGACACGCGAGCAGTACTTC,CSAAGGNGTREQYF
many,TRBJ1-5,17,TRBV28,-,TGTGCCAGCAGTTTAGGGGGTGACACTGATAGCAATCAGCCCCAGCATTTT,CASSLGGDTDSNQPQHF
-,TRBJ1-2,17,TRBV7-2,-,TGTGCCAGCAGCTTAGTGGTTTTGGGGGGCCAGACCTATGGCTACACCTTC,CASSLVVLGGQTYGYTF
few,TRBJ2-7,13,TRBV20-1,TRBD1,TGCAGTGCGAGACAGGGGGCGATCCGCGAGCAGTACTTC,CSARQGAIREQYF
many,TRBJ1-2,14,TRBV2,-,TGTGCCAAAAACCTCTGGGGGTGGAGGCATGGCTACACCTTC,CAKNLWGWRHGYTF
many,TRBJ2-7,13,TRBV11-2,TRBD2,TGTGCCAGCAGCGCGACTAGCCCCTACGAGCAGTACTTC,CASSATSPYEQYF
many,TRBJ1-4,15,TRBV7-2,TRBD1,TGTGCCAGCAGCCGTGGCACAGGGGAGACTGAAAAACTGTTTTTT,CASSRGTGETEKLFF
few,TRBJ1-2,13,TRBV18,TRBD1,TGTGCCAGCTCAACCGGGACAGACGGCGGCTACACCTTC,CASSTGTDGGYTF
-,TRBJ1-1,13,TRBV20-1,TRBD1,TGCAGTGTTGGGGACAGGCCGAACACTGAAGCTTTCTTT,CSVGDRPNTEAFF
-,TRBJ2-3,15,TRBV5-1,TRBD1,TGCGCCAGCAGCTTGGGACAGGGAAACGGAGATACGCAGTATTTT,CASSLGQGNGDTQYF
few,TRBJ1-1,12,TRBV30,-,TGTGCCTGGAGACCCGTGGAAACTGAAGCTTTCTTT,CAWRPVETEAFF
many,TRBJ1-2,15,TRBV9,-,TGTGCCAGCTCCAGCGTGCAGCCAGCCCCATATGGCTACACCTTC,CASSSVQPAPYGYTF
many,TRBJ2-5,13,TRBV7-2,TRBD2,TGTGCCAGCAGCGGGACTACCCAAGAGACCCAGTACTTC,CASSGTTQETQYF
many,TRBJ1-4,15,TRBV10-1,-,TGCGCCAGCAGTCCAGAGCATGCAACTAATGAAAAACTGTTTTTT,CASSPEHATNEKLFF
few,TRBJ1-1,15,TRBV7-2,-,TGTGCCAGCAGCTTAAGCGGCAGTATGAACACTGAAGCTTTCTTT,CASSLSGSMNTEAFF
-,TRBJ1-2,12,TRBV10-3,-,TGTGCCATCAGTGTTGGGAACGGGGGAACCACCTTC,CAISVGNGGTTF
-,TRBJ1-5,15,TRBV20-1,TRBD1,TGCAGTGCCAGAGGGACAGGCTATAGCAATCAGCCCCAGCATTTT,CSARGTGYSNQPQHF
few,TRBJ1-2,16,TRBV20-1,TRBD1,TGCAGTGCTAGGCCGGGACAGGGGGCGCAGGGGTATGGCTACACCTTC,CSARPGQGAQGYGYTF
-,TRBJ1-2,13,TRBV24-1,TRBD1,TGTGCCACCAGTCCGGGACAGGCCTATGGCTACACCTTC,CATSPGQAYGYTF
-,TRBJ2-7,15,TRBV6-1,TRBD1,TGTGCCAGCAGTCGCTGGGACAGGGGGCTTGGCGAGCAGTACTTC,CASSRWDRGLGEQYF
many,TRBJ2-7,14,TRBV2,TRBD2,TGTGCCAGCAGTGACCGGGGGGTACTCTACGAGCAGTACTTC,CASSDRGVLYEQYF
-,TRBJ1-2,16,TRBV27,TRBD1,TGTGCCAGCAGTTTCCGAGGGACAGGGCTAAACTATGGCTACACCTTC,CASSFRGTGLNYGYTF